This entry concerns a single T cell receptor (beta chain). The data originate from a study of T-cell memory formation after mild COVID-19. Study-wide context: The two donors had largely donor-specific TCR clusters.

TCRdb fed the 5' RACE reads into MiXCR, producing one record per CDR3 protein. Of 350,000 to 500,000 distinct CDR3 sequences detected, less than 25% appear once; the ten largest clones hold 10% to 15%. This CDR3 has 15 amino acids. The V gene end was trimmed by 5 bases and the J gene end by 4 bases; junction bases not matched to a gene: 8. The sample taken for sequencing was PBMCs or a T cell subset sorted from them (not recorded which). This receptor was taken from an adult woman who had mild COVID-19 (a few samples of this study predate the infection). Cell type and time point are not known. J is TRBJ2-5 and V is TRBV12-3 or TRBV12-4, with TRBD2 matching 9 bases. The CDR3 DNA reads as TGTGCCAGCAGTCGCGGACTAGCGTGGGGAGAGACCCAGTACTTC. It codes for CASSRGLAWGETQYF.